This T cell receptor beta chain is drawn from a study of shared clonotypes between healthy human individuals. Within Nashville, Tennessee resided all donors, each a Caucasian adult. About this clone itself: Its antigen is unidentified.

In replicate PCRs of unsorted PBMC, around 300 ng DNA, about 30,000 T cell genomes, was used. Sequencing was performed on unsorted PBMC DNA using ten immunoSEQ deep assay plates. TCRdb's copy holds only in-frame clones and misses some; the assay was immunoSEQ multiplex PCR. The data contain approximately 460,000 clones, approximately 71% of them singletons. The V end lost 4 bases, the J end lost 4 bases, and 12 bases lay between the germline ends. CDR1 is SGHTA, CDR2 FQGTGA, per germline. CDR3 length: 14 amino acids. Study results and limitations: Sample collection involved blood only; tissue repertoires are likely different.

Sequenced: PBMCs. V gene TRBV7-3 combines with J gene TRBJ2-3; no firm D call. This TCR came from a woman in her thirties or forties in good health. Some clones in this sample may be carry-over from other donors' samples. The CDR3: CASSSGPGADTQYF. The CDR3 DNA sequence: TGTGCCAGCAGCTCCGGGCCGGGCGCAGATACGCAGTATTTT.